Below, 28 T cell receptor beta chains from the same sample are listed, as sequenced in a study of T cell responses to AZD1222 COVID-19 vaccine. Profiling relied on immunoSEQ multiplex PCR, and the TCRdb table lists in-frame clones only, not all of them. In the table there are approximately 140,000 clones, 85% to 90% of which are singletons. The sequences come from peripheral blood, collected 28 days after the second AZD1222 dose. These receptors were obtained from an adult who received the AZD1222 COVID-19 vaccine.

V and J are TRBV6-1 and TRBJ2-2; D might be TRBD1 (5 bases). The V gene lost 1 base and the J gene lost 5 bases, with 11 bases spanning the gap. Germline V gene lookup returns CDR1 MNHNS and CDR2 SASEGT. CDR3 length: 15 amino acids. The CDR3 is CASSEGGAPTGELFF. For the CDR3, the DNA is TGTGCCAGCAGTGAAGGTGGGGCGCCAACCGGGGAGCTGTTTTTT.

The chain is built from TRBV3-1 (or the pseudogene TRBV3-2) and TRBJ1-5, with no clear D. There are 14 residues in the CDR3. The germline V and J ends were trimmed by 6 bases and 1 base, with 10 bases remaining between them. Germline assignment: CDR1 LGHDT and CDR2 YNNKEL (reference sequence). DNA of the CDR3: TGTGCCAGCAGTCAGACCGGGAGCAATCAGCCCCAGCATTTT. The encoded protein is CASSQTGSNQPQHF.

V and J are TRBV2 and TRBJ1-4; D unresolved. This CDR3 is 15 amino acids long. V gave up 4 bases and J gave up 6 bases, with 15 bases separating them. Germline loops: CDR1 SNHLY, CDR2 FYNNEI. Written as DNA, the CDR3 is TGTGCCAGCAGTGCTGGTGGCAGGCCCGATGAAAAACTGTTTTTT. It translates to CASSAGGRPDEKLFF.

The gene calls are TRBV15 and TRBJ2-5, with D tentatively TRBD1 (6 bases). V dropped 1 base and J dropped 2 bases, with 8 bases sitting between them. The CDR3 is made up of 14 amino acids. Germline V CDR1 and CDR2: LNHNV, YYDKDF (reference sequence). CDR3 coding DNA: TGTGCCACCAGCAGAGTCCAGGGGCAAGAGACCCAGTACTTC. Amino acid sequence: CATSRVQGQETQYF.

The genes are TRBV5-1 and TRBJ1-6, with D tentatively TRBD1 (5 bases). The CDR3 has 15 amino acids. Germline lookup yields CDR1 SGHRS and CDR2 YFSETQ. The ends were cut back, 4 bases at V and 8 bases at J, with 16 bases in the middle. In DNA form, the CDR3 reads TGCGCCAGCAGCAGAGGGACCGATGGCTATTCACCCCTCCACTTT. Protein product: CASSRGTDGYSPLHF.

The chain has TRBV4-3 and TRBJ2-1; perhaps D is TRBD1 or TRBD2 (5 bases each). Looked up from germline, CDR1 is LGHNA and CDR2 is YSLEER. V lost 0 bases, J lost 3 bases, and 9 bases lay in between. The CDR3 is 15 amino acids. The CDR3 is CASSQEGVGYNEQFF. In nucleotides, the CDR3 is TGCGCCAGCAGCCAAGAGGGGGTTGGCTACAATGAGCAGTTCTTC.

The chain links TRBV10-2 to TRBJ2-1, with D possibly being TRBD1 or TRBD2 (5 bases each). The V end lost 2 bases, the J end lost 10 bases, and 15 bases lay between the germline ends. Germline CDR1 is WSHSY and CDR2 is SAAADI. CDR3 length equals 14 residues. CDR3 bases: TGCGCCAGCAGTGAGAGGGGCCCAGCGGTCGAGCAGTTCTTC. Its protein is CASSERGPAVEQFF.

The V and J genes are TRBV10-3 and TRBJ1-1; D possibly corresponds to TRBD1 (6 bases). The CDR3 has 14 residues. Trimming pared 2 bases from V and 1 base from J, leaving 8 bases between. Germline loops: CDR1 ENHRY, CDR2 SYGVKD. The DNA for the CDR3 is TGTGCCATCAGTGAGGGACAGTGGAACACTGAAGCTTTCTTT. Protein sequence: CAISEGQWNTEAFF.

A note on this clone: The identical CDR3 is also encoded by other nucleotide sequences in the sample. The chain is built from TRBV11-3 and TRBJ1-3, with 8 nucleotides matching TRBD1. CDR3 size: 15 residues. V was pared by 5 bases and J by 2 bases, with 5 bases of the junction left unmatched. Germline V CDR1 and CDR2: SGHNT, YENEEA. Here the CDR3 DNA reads TGTGCCAGCAGCCCTGGACAGGGACCTGGAAACACCATATATTTT. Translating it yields CASSPGQGPGNTIYF.

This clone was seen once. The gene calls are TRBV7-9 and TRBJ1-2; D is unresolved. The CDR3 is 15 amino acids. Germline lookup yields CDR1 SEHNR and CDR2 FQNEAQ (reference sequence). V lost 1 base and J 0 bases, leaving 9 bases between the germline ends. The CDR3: CASSLDARSNYGYTF. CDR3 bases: TGTGCCAGCAGCTTAGACGCCCGGTCTAACTATGGCTACACCTTC.

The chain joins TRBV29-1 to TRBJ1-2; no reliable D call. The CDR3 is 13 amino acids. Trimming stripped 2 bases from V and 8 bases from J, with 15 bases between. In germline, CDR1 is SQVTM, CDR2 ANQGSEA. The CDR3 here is CSVEWAGGGGYTF. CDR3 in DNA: TGCAGCGTTGAATGGGCAGGAGGTGGCGGCTACACCTTC.

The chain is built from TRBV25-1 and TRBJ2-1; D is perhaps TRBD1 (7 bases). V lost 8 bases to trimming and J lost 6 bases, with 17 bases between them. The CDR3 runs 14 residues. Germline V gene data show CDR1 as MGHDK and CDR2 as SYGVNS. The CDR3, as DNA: TGTGCCAGCCGACAGGGAGGAGGTGGCAATGAGCAGTTCTTC. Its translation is CASRQGGGGNEQFF.

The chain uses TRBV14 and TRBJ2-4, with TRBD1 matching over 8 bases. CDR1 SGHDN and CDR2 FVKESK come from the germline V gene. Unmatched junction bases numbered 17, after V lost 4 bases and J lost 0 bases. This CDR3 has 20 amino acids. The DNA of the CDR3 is TGTGCCAGCAGCCCCTTAGGACAGGGCTTGTTCGGCACAGCCAAAAACATTCAGTACTTC. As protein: CASSPLGQGLFGTAKNIQYF.

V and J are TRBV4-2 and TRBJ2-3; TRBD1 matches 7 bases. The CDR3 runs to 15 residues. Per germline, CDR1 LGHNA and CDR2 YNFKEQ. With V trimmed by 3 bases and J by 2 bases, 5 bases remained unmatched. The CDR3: CASSHRQGFTDTQYF. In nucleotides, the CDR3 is TGTGCCAGCAGCCACCGACAGGGTTTCACAGATACGCAGTATTTT.

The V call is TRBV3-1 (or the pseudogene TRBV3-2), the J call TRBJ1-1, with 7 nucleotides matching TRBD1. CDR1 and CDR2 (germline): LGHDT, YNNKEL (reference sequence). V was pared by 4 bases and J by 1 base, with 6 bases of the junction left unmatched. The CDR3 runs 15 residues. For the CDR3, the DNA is TGTGCCAGCAGCCCATATGACAGGGCGAACACTGAAGCTTTCTTT. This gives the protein CASSPYDRANTEAFF.

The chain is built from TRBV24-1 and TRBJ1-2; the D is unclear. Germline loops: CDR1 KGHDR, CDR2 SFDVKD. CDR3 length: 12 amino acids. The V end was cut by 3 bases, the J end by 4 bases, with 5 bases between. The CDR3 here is CATSDQVYGYTF. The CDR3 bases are TGTGCCACCAGTGATCAAGTCTATGGCTACACCTTC.

The CDR3 here is CASTPAGDTGELFF. In nucleotides, the CDR3 is TGTGCCAGCACCCCCGCTGGCGACACCGGGGAGCTGTTTTTT. The V gene is TRBV28, the J gene TRBJ2-2, with unresolved D. This CDR3 spans 14 amino acids. V lost 7 bases and J lost 3, with 12 bases in between. In germline, CDR1 is MDHEN, CDR2 SYDVKM.

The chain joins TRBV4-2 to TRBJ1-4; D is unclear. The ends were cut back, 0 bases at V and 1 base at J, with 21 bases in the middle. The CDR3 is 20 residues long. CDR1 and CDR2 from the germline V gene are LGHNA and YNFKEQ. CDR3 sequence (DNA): TGTGCCAGCAGCCAAGATACCCGAACGGCAGCTCCCCTAACTAATGAAAAACTGTTTTTT. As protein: CASSQDTRTAAPLTNEKLFF.

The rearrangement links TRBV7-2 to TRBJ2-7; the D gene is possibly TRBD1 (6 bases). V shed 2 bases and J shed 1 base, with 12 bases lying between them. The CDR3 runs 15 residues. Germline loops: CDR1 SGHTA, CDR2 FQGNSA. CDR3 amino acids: CASSLNFRGSYEQYF. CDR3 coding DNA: TGTGCCAGCAGCTTAAATTTCAGGGGATCCTACGAGCAGTACTTC.

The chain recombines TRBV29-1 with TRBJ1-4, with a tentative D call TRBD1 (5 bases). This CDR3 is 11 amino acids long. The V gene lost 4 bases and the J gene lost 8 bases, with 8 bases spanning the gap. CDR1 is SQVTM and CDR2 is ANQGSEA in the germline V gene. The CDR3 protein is CSVAEGEKLFF. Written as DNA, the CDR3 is TGCAGCGTTGCGGAGGGGGAAAAACTGTTTTTT.

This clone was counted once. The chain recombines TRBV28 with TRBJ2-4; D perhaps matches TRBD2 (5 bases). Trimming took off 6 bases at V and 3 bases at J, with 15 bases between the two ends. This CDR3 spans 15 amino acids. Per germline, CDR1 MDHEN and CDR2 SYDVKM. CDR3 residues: CASSSGISIKNIQYF. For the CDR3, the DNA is TGTGCCAGCAGCAGCGGCATAAGTATCAAAAACATTCAGTACTTC. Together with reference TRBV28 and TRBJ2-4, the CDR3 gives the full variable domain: DVKVTQSSRYLVKRTGEKVFLECVQDMDHENMFWYRQDPGLGLRLIYFSYDVKMKEKGDIPEGYSVSREKKERFSLILESASTNQTSMYLCASSSGISIKNIQYFGAGTRLSVL.

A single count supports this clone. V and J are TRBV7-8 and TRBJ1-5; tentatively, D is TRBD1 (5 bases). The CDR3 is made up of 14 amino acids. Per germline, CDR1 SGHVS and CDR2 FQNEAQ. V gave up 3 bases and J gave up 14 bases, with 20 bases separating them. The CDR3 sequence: CASSLGTERTIKHF. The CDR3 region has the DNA TGTGCCAGCAGCTTGGGGACTGAGAGAACTATAAAGCATTTT.

CDR3 protein: CASSLTTGAYEQYF. The CDR3 DNA reads TGTGCCAGCAGCCTGACGACAGGGGCCTACGAGCAGTACTTC. V gene TRBV3-1 (or the pseudogene TRBV3-2) combines with J gene TRBJ2-7; 8 bases agree with TRBD1. There are 14 residues in the CDR3. V lost 4 bases, J lost 2 bases, and 4 bases stayed unmatched. Looked up from germline, CDR1 is LGHDT and CDR2 is YNNKEL (reference sequence).

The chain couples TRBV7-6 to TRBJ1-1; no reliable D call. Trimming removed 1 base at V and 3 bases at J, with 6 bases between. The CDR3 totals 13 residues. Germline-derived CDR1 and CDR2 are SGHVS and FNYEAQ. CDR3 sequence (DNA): TGTGCCAGCAGCTTAGACGGGGACACTGAAGCTTTCTTT. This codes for CASSLDGDTEAFF.

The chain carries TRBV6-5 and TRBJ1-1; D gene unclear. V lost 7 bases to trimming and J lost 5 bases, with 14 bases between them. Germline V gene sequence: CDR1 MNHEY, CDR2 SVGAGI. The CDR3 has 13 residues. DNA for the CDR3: TGTGCCAGCACCGCGGGTGGGAGTACTGAAGCTTTCTTT. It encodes CASTAGGSTEAFF.

CDR3 residues: CASSEGVSANYGYTF. CDR3 nucleotide sequence: TGTGCCAGCAGTGAAGGAGTGTCAGCTAACTATGGCTACACCTTC. The chain is built from TRBV6-1 and TRBJ1-2; no clear D. The germline gives CDR1 MNHNS, CDR2 SASEGT. The CDR3 is made up of 15 amino acids. V gave up 1 base and J gave up 0 bases, with 9 bases separating them.

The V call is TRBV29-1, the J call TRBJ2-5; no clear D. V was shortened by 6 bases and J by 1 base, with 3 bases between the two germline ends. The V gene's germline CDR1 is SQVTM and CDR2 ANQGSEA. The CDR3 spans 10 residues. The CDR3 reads CSVSQETQYF. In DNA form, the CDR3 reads TGCAGCGTGAGCCAAGAGACCCAGTACTTC.

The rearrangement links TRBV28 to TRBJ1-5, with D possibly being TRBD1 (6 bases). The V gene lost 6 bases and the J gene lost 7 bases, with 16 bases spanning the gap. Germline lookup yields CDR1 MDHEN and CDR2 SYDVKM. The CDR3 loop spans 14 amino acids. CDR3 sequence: CASSLTGLRQPQHF. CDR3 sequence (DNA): TGTGCCAGCAGCCTAACAGGGCTGAGGCAGCCCCAGCATTTT.